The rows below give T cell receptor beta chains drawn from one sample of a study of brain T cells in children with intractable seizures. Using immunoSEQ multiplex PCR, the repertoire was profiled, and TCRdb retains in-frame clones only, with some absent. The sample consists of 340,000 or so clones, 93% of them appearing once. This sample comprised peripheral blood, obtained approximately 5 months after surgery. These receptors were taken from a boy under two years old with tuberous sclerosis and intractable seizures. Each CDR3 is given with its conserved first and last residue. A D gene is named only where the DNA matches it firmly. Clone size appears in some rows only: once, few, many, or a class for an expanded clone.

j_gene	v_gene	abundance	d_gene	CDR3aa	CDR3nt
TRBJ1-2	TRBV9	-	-	CASSGGGIPYGYTF	TGTGCCAGCAGCGGTGGGGGGATTCCCTATGGCTACACCTTC
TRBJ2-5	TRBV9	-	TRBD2	CASSVDGGQETQYF	TGTGCCAGCAGCGTAGACGGGGGGCAAGAGACCCAGTACTTC
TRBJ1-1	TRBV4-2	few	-	CASSQDGVTPNTEAFF	TGTGCCAGCAGCCAAGATGGGGTCACCCCGAACACTGAAGCTTTCTTT
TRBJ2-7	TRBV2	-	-	CASSKEGEQYF	TGTGCCAGCAGTAAAGAGGGCGAGCAGTACTTC
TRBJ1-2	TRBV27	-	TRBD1	CASSAGQAHGYTF	TGTGCCAGCAGTGCTGGACAGGCCCATGGCTACACCTTC
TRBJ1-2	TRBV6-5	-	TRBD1	CASSPGQGNYGYTF	TGTGCCAGCAGCCCGGGACAGGGAAACTATGGCTACACCTTC
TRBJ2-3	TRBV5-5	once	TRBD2	CASSLPLAGSHTQYF	TGTGCCAGCAGCTTACCTCTAGCGGGTTCCCATACGCAGTATTTT
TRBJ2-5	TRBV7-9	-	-	CASRGETQYF	TGTGCCAGCAGAGGAGAGACCCAGTACTTC
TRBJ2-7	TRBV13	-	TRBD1	CASSLRRGTGYEQYF	TGTGCCAGCAGCTTAAGACGGGGGACAGGGTACGAGCAGTACTTC
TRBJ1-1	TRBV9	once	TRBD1	CASGQGGATEAFF	TGTGCCAGCGGACAGGGTGGAGCAACTGAAGCTTTCTTT
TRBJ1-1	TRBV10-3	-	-	CAISESTGTEAFF	TGTGCCATCAGTGAGTCGACTGGGACTGAAGCTTTCTTT
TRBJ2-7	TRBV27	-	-	CASSRQAGEQYF	TGTGCCAGCAGTCGACAGGCGGGAGAGCAGTACTTC
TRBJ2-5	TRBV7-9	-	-	CASSSRGHQETQYF	TGTGCCAGCAGCTCCCGGGGGCACCAAGAGACCCAGTACTTC
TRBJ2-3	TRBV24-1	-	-	CATSDLYGTDTQYF	TGTGCCACCAGTGATTTGTACGGGACAGATACGCAGTATTTT
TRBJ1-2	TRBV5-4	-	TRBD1	CASRRGTGTNYGYTF	TGTGCCAGCAGGCGCGGGACAGGGACTAACTATGGCTACACCTTC
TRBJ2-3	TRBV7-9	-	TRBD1	CASAGTGASDTQYF	TGTGCCAGCGCCGGGACAGGGGCGTCAGATACGCAGTATTTT